Listed below are T cell receptor beta chains from one sample, sequenced in a study of radiation and T cells in renal cell carcinoma. The protocol was immunoSEQ multiplex PCR, while the TCRdb copy is restricted to in-frame clones and leaves out a portion. The repertoire holds roughly 86,000 clones, with about 82% as singletons. Sample: blood, taken from a patient whose treatment included radiotherapy and nephrectomy. These receptors were collected from a man between 50 and 59 years old with renal cell carcinoma. Each CDR3 is given without its conserved first and last residue.

v_gene	j_gene	CDR3aa
TRBV10-3	TRBJ2-7	AISEWPGQGAEEQY
TRBV10-3	TRBJ2-1	ATGDFYNEQF
TRBV29-1	NA	SRVQGQGYEQY
TRBV5-1	TRBJ1-4	ASSLDSHEKLF
TRBV7-3	TRBJ2-3	ASSLGTLPDTQY
TRBV4-3	TRBJ1-1	ASSQEQGRDTEAF
TRBV7-2	TRBJ2-1	ASSREWTNYNEQF
TRBV7-2	TRBJ1-2	ASSSHYGYT
TRBV30	TRBJ1-1	AWKVGGNTEAF
TRBV7-9	TRBJ2-3	ASKRDGSTDTQY
TRBV5-6	TRBJ2-7	ASSFYNYEQY
TRBV27	TRBJ1-2	ASRPPSRQGISGYT
TRBV5-1	TRBJ2-5	ASSLAPQETQY
TRBV19	TRBJ1-2	ASSIDQRYGYT
TRBV30	TRBJ1-1	AWSAGQYSEAF
TRBV5-1	TRBJ1-1	ASSLSVNTEAF
TRBV6-6	TRBJ2-7	ASSGLAGVHEQY
TRBV20-1	TRBJ2-3	SAPLNTQY
TRBV9	TRBJ1-2	ASSARGLEAYGYT
TRBV9	TRBJ2-2	ASSTTGGTGELF
TRBV19	TRBJ2-7	ASGTSGYEQY
TRBV6-1	TRBJ2-7	ASRMRQGLSYEQY
TRBV7-6	TRBJ2-7	ASSPGTGGLRQY
TRBV19	TRBJ2-5	ASRLTGGDQETQY
TRBV29-1	TRBJ1-2	SALGQGSNYGYGYT
TRBV2	TRBJ1-5	ASKQQGSNQPQH
TRBV5-4	TRBJ2-1	ASSSGTDNEQF
TRBV14	TRBJ1-1	ASSRGQGLNTEAF
TRBV2	TRBJ1-2	ASSGSRGGYGYT
TRBV18	TRBJ2-7	ASSPPGTGGGEQY
TRBV7-2	TRBJ2-6	ASSRANVLT
TRBV30	TRBJ1-2	AWRGGWSGYT
TRBV7-9	TRBJ2-7	ASKRLRSGDSGEQY
TRBV20-1	TRBJ1-1	SAPGATEAF
TRBV5-1	TRBJ1-5	ASRDGGAEQPQH
TRBV25-1	TRBJ1-5	ASSGDRAGNQPQH
TRBV28	TRBJ2-3	ASSSGGTKSQY
TRBV6-1	TRBJ1-2	ASSGGQDGYT
TRBV9	TRBJ2-2	ASSPRTSGGVIGELF
TRBV5-1	TRBJ2-3	ASSPSGTDTQY
TRBV28	TRBJ1-6	ASSLYMGTENSPLH
TRBV7-2	TRBJ2-3	ASSLSASGGTDTQY
TRBV7-3	TRBJ1-2	ASSPGDTGYT
TRBV6-1	TRBJ2-3	ASRKSGGTGDTQY
TRBV5-1	TRBJ2-6	ASTNQGTSGANVLT
TRBV7-9	TRBJ2-7	ASSPLGGVRDRAGEQY
TRBV9	TRBJ2-7	ASSVVALPLAAHEQY
TRBV5-1	TRBJ1-1	ASSPGQGNTEAF
TRBV10-1	TRBJ1-4	ASSEGGQREKLF